The entry below gives a single TCR beta chain sequence along with its context. This sample is drawn from a study of OX40 agonist ivuxolimab in advanced cancers. TCRdb's table, derived via immunoSEQ multiplex PCR, lists solely in-frame clones and lacks some. The sample comprises 40,000 to 45,000 clones, 75% to 90% of which are singletons, and 4.5% to 6% rests with the top ten. CDR3 size: 14 residues. The V end was cut by 7 bases, the J end by 3 bases, with 12 bases between. Germline V gives CDR1 MDHEN, CDR2 SYDVKM. The chain carries TRBV28 and TRBJ1-4; D call uncertain. The receptor comes from an adult with an advanced solid tumor such as melanoma, head and neck, liver or kidney cancer. Sequences were derived from CD4+ or CD8+ T cells sorted from blood, sampled in a trial of the OX40 agonist ivuxolimab. The chain's CDR3 is CASTFHVANEKLFF. DNA for the CDR3: TGTGCCAGCACCTTCCACGTAGCTAATGAAAAACTGTTTTTT. Full variable domain (rest looked up from reference TRBV28 and TRBJ1-4): DVKVTQSSRYLVKRTGEKVFLECVQDMDHENMFWYRQDPGLGLRLIYFSYDVKMKEKGDIPEGYSVSREKKERFSLILESASTNQTSMYLCASTFHVANEKLFFGSGTQLSVL.